This T cell receptor beta chain was identified in a study of blood T cell repertoires in COVID-19. On the study more broadly: COVID-19 samples, acute and convalescent, were from the United States, Italy and Spain. The analysed material was cDNA or gDNA that came from T cells, B-cell-depleted T cells, or PBMCs.

In the authors' workflow: Amplified reference gene primers provided the basis for estimating nucleated cell counts. Assay: immunoSEQ multiplex PCR; the TCRdb copy retains only in-frame clones and omits some. Clone size and V and J calls were adopted from that table, with D and trimming inferred from the DNA. This sample has about 100,000 clones, with about nine tenths found just once. In germline, CDR1 is LNHNV, CDR2 YYDKDF (reference sequence). The CDR3 extends over 16 amino acids. V lost 7 bases and J lost 2; bases outside the gene matches: 10. The sequenced sample was peripheral blood. V gene TRBV15 combines with J gene TRBJ2-1; 8 positions match TRBD2. The clonotype was recovered from a man aged 45 to 65 with active COVID-19. Here the CDR3 reads CATNSPSGSTYNEQFF. The CDR3 coding sequence is TGTGCCACCAATTCTCCTAGCGGGTCCACCTACAATGAGCAGTTCTTC.